Following are 10 T cell receptor beta chains from one sample sequenced in a study of blood T cell repertoires in COVID-19 (dated by TCRdb to 2020 to 2021). Libraries came from the immunoSEQ multiplex PCR assay. The table was pulled from immuneACCESS by TCRdb, which kept in-frame rearrangements only. Such tables lose some clones; where checked, under half of the loss comes from unresolved V genes, and the rest has no known cause. This sample comprises around 370,000 clones, around 90% of them detected only once. 6.5% of the sample is taken by the ten largest. Sequencing was carried out using peripheral blood. These receptor sequences come from a man in his late teens or twenties with active or convalescent COVID-19.

CDR3 residues: CASSLQQSPYEQYF. The DNA of the CDR3 is TGTGCCAGCAGTTTACAACAGAGCCCCTACGAGCAGTACTTC. The chain joins TRBV27 to TRBJ2-7; no clear D. Trimming removed 2 bases at V and 2 bases at J, with 10 bases between. Germline V lookup: CDR1 MNHEY, CDR2 SMNVEV (reference sequence). The CDR3 is 14 amino acids.

The chain recombines TRBV4-3 with TRBJ2-7; weak D call: TRBD1 (5 bases). Between the trimmed V and J ends, which lost 3 bases and 0 bases, there was a span of 9 bases. In germline, CDR1 is LGHNA, CDR2 YSLEER. The CDR3 extends over 14 amino acids. The CDR3 is CASSQTAPSYEQYF. The DNA for the CDR3 is TGCGCCAGCAGCCAGACAGCTCCCTCCTACGAGCAGTACTTC.

This sequence joins TRBV15 and TRBJ2-1; D may be TRBD2 (6 bases). This CDR3 comprises 15 residues. V was clipped by 5 bases and J by 4 bases, with 15 bases between them. The V gene's germline CDR1 is LNHNV and CDR2 YYDKDF (reference sequence). The CDR3 here is CATSGPGTRYNEQFF. Here the CDR3 DNA reads TGTGCCACCAGCGGACCCGGGACTCGATACAATGAGCAGTTCTTC.

The chain recombines TRBV27 with TRBJ1-1, with D possibly TRBD1 on 5 matching bases. The CDR3 runs to 16 residues. The germline gives CDR1 MNHEY, CDR2 SMNVEV (reference sequence). V shed 0 bases and J shed 5 bases, with 16 bases lying between them. The CDR3 DNA follows: TGTGCCAGCAGTTTATCGGGCAGGGTTTTAAGTACTGAAGCTTTCTTT. Translating it yields CASSLSGRVLSTEAFF.

The V call is TRBV9, the J call TRBJ1-1, with D possibly TRBD1 on 5 matching bases. The CDR3 extends over 15 amino acids. Trimming removed 0 bases at V and 1 base at J, with 10 bases between. From germline, CDR1 is SGDLS and CDR2 YYNGEE. The CDR3 protein is CASSVGFGGNTEAFF. CDR3 nucleotide sequence: TGTGCCAGCAGCGTAGGTTTCGGGGGGAACACTGAAGCTTTCTTT. Combining the CDR3 with reference TRBV9 and TRBJ1-1 gives the whole variable domain DSGVTQTPKHLITATGQRVTLRCSPRSGDLSVYWYQQSLDQGLQFLIQYYNGEERAKGNILERFSAQQFPDLHSELNLSSLELGDSALYFCASSVGFGGNTEAFFGQGTRLTVV.

The chain joins TRBV5-4 to TRBJ1-2; D is possibly TRBD1 (6 bases). Trimming removed 7 bases from V and 2 bases from J, with 24 bases in between. The CDR3 runs to 17 residues. The germline gives CDR1 SGHNT, CDR2 YYREEE (reference sequence). The CDR3 sequence is CASSQGQGGSWNYGYTF. DNA for the CDR3: TGTGCCAGCTCTCAGGGGCAAGGGGGTAGTTGGAACTATGGCTACACCTTC. Using reference TRBV5-4 and TRBJ1-2 for the parts outside the CDR3, the full variable domain is ETGVTQSPTHLIKTRGQQVTLRCSSQSGHNTVSWYQQALGQGPQFIFQYYREEENGRGNFPPRFSGLQFPNYSSELNVNALELDDSALYLCASSQGQGGSWNYGYTFGSGTRLTVV.

CDR3 sequence: CSARTGYEQYF. Here the CDR3 DNA reads TGCAGTGCGAGGACAGGCTACGAGCAGTACTTC. The chain joins TRBV20-1 to TRBJ2-7, with TRBD1 matching 7 bases. CDR1 and CDR2 (germline): DFQATT, SNEGSKA (reference sequence). The CDR3 contains 11 residues. J gave up 3 bases and V 6 bases, and 2 bases lay outside the gene matches.

The V and J genes are TRBV18 and TRBJ1-2; maybe TRBD1 (5 bases). V was pared by 2 bases and J by 4 bases, with 11 bases between. Germline V lookup: CDR1 KGHSH, CDR2 LQKENI. The CDR3 runs 14 residues. CDR3 region: CASSPMEGTYGYTF. Written as DNA, the CDR3 is TGTGCCAGCTCACCAATGGAGGGGACCTATGGCTACACCTTC.

The chain uses TRBV28 and TRBJ2-7; D perhaps matches TRBD2 (5 bases). Trimming removed 7 bases from V and 0 bases from J, with 10 bases in between. CDR1 is MDHEN, CDR2 SYDVKM, per germline. The CDR3 has 13 residues. In nucleotides, the CDR3 is TGTGCCAGCACAGTGGGGAGCTCCTACGAGCAGTACTTC. It yields the protein CASTVGSSYEQYF.

On this clone itself: The DNA is left out, because the CDR3 cannot be placed on it with certainty; the CDR3 is given as TCRdb lists it. The J gene is TRBJ2-7, the V gene TRBV21-1; the DNA was not compared with TRBD2, the D call given in the table. TRBV21-1 is a pseudogene. Ends included, the CDR3 has 21 residues. This CDR3 is CASSKGGGQLAYLCPIYEQYF.